This T cell receptor (beta chain) was sequenced during a study of a mutant IDH1 vaccine in newly diagnosed glioma. As for the study in general: The treated group averaged about 44 years old and was around 62% male, approximately 38% female. Study results and limitations: Apparently, pseudoprogression bore no relation to changes among the top peripheral T cell clonotypes.

As for this clone: What it recognizes is unknown.

As to time point: week 47, end of study. Every vaccination contained 300 ug of the mutant IDH1 20-mer peptide and was paired with topical imiquimod. Tumors from donors were new WHO grade 3 or 4 IDH1-mutant astrocytomas with ATRX loss. In germline, CDR1 is SGHNT, CDR2 YYREEE (reference sequence). Trimming cost V 0 bases and J 3 bases; bases outside gene matches: 6. The CDR3 extends over 15 amino acids. Only in-frame clones appear in the TCRdb table, and some are missing; sequencing was by immunoSEQ multiplex PCR. In the table there are about 94,000 clones, 89% of which are singletons. The receptor was derived from a woman aged 50 to 60 with glioma. V and J are TRBV5-4 and TRBJ2-7; 7 nucleotides agree with TRBD2. The source was PBMCs, collected from a glioma patient whose treatment included an IDH1 peptide vaccine. The DNA of the CDR3 is TGTGCCAGCAGCTTGGATCCTAGCGGCCTCTACGAGCAGTACTTC. It translates to CASSLDPSGLYEQYF.